The sequence of this T cell receptor (beta chain) was determined in a study of T cells after yellow fever vaccination. Study-level points and caveats: Highly abundant clonotypes carried over from the bulk population could end up in FACS-sorted repertoires as contaminants.

From germline, CDR1 is SGDLS and CDR2 YYNGEE. The ends were cut back, 1 base at V and 3 bases at J, with 2 bases in the middle. The CDR3 loop spans 12 amino acids. In its sample, this clonotype was seen a few times. Its specificity is unknown. TCRdb recomputed calls from the 5' RACE reads with MiXCR, one row per CDR3 protein. The data hold a few hundred thousand distinct CDR3 sequences, with 6.8% observed a single time. J is TRBJ1-3 and V is TRBV9; D is undetermined. The source was PBMCs, collected about 41 days after the first yellow fever vaccination. This TCR was recovered from a man between 18 and 29 years old who received the YFV17D yellow fever vaccine. The CDR3 loop reads CASSVFGNTIYF. CDR3 in DNA: TGTGCCAGCAGCGTATTTGGAAACACCATATATTTT.